This T cell receptor beta chain was documented in a study of T-cell memory formation after mild COVID-19. Study-level information: In these data, TCR clusters were largely donor specific.

General study results and limits: The authors left the SARS-CoV-2 specificity of second-wave clones peaking on day 37 unconfirmed. A subset of responding clones appeared in pre-infection memory, suggesting cross-reactive memory joined. Clones which contracted sat mainly in CM and EM if CD4+, and in EMRA if CD8+.

Trimming cost V 6 bases and J 6 bases; bases outside gene matches: 6. The CDR3 sequence is 14 residues long. TCRdb re-called the 5' RACE reads through MiXCR, storing one row per CDR3 protein. The sample gives more than 80,000 distinct CDR3 sequences, over 15% of which show up once; 28% is in the top ten. As for this clonotype: The antigen is undetermined.

This clonotype was obtained from an adult woman who had mild COVID-19 (a few samples of this study predate the infection). Cell type and time point are not known. The sample taken for sequencing was PBMCs or a T cell subset sorted from them (not recorded which). The rearrangement links TRBV12-3 or TRBV12-4 to TRBJ2-2, with TRBD1 matching over 8 bases. CDR3 sequence reads: CASSGTGNAGELFF. CDR3 nucleotide sequence: TGTGCCAGCAGCGGGACAGGCAACGCCGGGGAGCTGTTTTTT.